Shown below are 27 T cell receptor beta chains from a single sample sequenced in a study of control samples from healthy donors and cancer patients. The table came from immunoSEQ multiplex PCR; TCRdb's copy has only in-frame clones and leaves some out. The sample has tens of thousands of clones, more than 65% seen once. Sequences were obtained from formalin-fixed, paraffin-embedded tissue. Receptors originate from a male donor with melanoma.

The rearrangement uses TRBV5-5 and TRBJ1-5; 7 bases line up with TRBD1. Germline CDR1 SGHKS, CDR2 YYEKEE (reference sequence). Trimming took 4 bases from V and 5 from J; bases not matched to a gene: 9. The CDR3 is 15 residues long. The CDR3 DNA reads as TGTGCCAGCAGCCAGCTAGACAGGGATGATCAGCCCCAGCATTTT. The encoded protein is CASSQLDRDDQPQHF.

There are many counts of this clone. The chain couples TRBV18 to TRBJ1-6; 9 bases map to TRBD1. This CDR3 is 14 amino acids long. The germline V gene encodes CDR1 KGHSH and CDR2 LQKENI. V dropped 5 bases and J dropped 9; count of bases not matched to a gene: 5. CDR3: CASSTGQGTSPLHF. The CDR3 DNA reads TGTGCCAGCTCAACCGGACAGGGGACTTCACCCCTCCACTTT.

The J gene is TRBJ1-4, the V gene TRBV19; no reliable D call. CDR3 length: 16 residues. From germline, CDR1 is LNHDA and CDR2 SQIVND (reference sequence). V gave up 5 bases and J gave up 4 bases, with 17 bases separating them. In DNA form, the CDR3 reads TGTGCCAGTAGTGGGAGGAGCCGAGGACTTAATGAAAAACTGTTTTTT. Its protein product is CASSGRSRGLNEKLFF.

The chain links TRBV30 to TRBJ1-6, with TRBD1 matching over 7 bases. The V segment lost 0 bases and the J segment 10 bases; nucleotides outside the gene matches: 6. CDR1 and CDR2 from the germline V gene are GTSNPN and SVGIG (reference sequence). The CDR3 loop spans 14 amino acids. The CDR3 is CAWSVRAGGSPLHF. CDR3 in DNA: TGTGCCTGGAGTGTACGGGCAGGGGGGTCACCCCTCCACTTT.

CDR3 sequence reads: CASSLGTSYSNQPQHF. The CDR3 coding sequence is TGTGCCAGCTCACTGGGGACCTCCTATAGCAATCAGCCCCAGCATTTT. The chain links TRBV18 to TRBJ1-5; weak D call: TRBD1 (5 bases). Trimming removed 4 bases at V and 0 bases at J, with 13 bases between. This CDR3 is 16 amino acids long. Germline-derived CDR1 and CDR2 are KGHSH and LQKENI. The full variable domain, completed using reference TRBV18 and TRBJ1-5, is NAGVMQNPRHLVRRRGQEARLRCSPMKGHSHVYWYRQLPEEGLKFMVYLQKENIIDESGMPKERFSAEFPKEGPSILRIQQVVRGDSAAYFCASSLGTSYSNQPQHFGDGTRLSIL.

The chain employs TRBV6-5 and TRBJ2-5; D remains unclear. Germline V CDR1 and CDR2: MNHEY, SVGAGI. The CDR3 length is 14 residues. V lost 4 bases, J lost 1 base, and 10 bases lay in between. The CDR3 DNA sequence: TGTGCCAGCAGTTTTGAAGGCAGCCAAGAGACCCAGTACTTC. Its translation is CASSFEGSQETQYF.

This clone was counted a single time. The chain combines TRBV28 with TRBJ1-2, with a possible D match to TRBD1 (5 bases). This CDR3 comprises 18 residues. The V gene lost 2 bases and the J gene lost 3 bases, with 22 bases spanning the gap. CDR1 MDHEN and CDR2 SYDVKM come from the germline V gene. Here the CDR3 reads CASSLISQGGLGHYGYTF. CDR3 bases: TGTGCCAGCAGTTTAATTTCGCAGGGTGGACTTGGGCACTATGGCTACACCTTC.

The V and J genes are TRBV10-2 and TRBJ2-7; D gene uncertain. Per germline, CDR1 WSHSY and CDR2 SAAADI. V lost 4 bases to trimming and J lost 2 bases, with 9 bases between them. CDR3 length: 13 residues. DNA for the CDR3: TGCGCCAGCAGTGTACAGCATACCTACGAGCAGTACTTC. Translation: CASSVQHTYEQYF.

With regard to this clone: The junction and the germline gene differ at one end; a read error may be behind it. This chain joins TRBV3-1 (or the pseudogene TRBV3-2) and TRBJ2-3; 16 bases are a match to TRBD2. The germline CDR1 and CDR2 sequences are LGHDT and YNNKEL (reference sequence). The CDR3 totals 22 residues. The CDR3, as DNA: TGTGCCAGTAGCCCTATAAAAGGGACTAGCGGGAGGGCCGGGTCGATTACGGATACGCAGTATTTT. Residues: CASSPIKGTSGRAGSITDTQYF.

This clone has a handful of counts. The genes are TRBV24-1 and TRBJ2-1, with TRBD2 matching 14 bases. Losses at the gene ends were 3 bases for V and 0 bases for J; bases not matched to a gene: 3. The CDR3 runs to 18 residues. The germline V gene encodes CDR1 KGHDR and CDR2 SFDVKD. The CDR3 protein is CATSDIGTSGGSYNEQFF. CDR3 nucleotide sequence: TGTGCCACCAGTGATATAGGGACTAGCGGGGGCTCCTACAATGAGCAGTTCTTC.

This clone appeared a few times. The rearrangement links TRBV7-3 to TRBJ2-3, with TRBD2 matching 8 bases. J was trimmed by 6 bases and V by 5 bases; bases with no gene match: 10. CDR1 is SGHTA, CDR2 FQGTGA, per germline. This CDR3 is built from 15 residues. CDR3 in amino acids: CASSRTSGQGDTQYF. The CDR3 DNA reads TGTGCCAGCAGCAGAACTAGCGGCCAAGGGGATACGCAGTATTTT.

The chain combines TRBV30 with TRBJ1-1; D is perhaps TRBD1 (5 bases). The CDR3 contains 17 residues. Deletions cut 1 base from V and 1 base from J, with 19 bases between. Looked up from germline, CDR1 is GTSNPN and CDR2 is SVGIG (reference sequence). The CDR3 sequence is CAWSDPMTPRGNTEAFF. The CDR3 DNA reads TGTGCCTGGAGTGATCCGATGACCCCGAGGGGGAACACTGAAGCTTTCTTT.

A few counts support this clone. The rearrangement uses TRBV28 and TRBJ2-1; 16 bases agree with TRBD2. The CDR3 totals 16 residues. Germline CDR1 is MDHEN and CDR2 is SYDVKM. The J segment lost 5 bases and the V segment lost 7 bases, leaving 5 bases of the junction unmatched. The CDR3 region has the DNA TGTGCCAGCACCAAGGGACTAGCGGGAGGGCACAATGAGCAGTTCTTC. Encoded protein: CASTKGLAGGHNEQFF.

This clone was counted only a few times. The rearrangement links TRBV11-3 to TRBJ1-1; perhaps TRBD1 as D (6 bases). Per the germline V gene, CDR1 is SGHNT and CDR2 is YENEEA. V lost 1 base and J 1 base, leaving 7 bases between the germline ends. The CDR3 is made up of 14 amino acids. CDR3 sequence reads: CASSLGGGNTEAFF. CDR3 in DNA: TGTGCCAGCAGCTTAGGAGGGGGGAACACTGAAGCTTTCTTT. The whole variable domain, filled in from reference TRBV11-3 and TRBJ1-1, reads EAGVVQSPRYKIIEKKQPVAFWCNPISGHNTLYWYLQNLGQGPELLIRYENEEAVDDSQLPKDRFSAERLKGVDSTLKIQPAELGDSAVYLCASSLGGGNTEAFFGQGTRLTVV.

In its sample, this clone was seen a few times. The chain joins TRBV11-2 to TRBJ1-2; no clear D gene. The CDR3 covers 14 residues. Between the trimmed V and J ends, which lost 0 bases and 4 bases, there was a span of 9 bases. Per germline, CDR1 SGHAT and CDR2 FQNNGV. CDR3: CASSLDWMGYGYTF. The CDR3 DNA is TGTGCCAGCAGCTTAGATTGGATGGGCTATGGCTACACCTTC.

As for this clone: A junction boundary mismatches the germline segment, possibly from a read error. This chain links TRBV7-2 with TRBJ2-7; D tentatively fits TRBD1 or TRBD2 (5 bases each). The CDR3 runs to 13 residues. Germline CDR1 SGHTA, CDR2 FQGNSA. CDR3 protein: CASSLEPGTRVDF. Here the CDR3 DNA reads TGTGCCAGCAGCTTAGAGCCCGGGACGCGGGTCGACTTC.

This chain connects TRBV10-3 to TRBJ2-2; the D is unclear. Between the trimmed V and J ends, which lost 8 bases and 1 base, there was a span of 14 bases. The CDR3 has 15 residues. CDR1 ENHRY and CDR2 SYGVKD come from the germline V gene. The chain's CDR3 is CAILRDGENTGELFF. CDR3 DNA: TGTGCCATCCTACGAGACGGAGAGAACACCGGGGAGCTGTTTTTT.

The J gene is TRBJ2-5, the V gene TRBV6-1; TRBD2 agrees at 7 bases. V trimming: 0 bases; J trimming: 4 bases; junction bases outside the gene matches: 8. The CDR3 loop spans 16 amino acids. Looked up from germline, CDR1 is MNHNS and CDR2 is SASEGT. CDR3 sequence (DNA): TGTGCCAGCAGTGAAGCCGGGGGGAGCGGAGGAGAGACCCAGTACTTC. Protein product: CASSEAGGSGGETQYF.

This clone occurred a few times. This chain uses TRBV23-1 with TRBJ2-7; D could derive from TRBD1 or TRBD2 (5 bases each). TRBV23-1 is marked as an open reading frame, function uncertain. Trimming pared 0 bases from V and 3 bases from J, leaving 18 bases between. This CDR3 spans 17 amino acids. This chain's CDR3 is CASSQSASGQSYYEQYF. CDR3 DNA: TGCGCCAGCAGTCAATCGGCGTCGGGGCAGTCATACTACGAGCAGTACTTC.

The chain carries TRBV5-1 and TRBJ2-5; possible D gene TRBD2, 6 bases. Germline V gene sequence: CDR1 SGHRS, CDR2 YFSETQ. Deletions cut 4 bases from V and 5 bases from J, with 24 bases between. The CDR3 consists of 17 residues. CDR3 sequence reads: CASSPDPMSRGRETQYF. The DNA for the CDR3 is TGCGCCAGCAGCCCAGACCCCATGAGCCGAGGGAGGGAGACCCAGTACTTC. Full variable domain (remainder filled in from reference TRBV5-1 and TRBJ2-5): KAGVTQTPRYLIKTRGQQVTLSCSPISGHRSVSWYQQTPGQGLQFLFEYFSETQRNKGNFPGRFSGRQFSNSRSEMNVSTLELGDSALYLCASSPDPMSRGRETQYFGPGTRLLVL.

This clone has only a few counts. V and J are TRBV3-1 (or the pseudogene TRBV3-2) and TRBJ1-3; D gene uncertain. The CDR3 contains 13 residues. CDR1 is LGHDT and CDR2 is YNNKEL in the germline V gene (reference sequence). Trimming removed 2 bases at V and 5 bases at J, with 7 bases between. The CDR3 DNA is TGTGCCAGCAGCCAAACAGCCAGAAACACCATATATTTT. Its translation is CASSQTARNTIYF.

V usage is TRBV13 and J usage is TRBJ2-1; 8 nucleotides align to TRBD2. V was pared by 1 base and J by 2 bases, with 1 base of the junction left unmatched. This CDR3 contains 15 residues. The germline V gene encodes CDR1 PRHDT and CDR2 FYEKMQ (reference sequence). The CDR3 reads CASSLAGRAYNEQFF. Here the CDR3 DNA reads TGTGCCAGCAGCTTAGCCGGGAGGGCCTACAATGAGCAGTTCTTC. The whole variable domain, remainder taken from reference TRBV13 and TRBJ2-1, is AAGVIQSPRHLIKEKRETATLKCYPIPRHDTVYWYQQGPGQDPQFLISFYEKMQSDKGSIPDRFSAQQFSDYHSELNMSSLELGDSALYFCASSLAGRAYNEQFFGPGTRLTVL.

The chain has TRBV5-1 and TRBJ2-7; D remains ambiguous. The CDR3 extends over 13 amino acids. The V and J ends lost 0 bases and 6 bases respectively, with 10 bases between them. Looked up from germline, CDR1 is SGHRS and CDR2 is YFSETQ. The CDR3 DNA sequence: TGCGCCAGCAGCTTGGGGTCAGGACGCGAGCAGTACTTC. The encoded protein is CASSLGSGREQYF.

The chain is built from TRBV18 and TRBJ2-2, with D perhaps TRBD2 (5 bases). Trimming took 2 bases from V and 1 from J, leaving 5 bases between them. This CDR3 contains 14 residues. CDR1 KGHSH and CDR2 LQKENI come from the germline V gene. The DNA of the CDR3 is TGTGCCAGCTCACCAGAGGGGAACACCGGGGAGCTGTTTTTT. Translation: CASSPEGNTGELFF. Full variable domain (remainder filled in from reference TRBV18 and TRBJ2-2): NAGVMQNPRHLVRRRGQEARLRCSPMKGHSHVYWYRQLPEEGLKFMVYLQKENIIDESGMPKERFSAEFPKEGPSILRIQQVVRGDSAAYFCASSPEGNTGELFFGEGSRLTVL.

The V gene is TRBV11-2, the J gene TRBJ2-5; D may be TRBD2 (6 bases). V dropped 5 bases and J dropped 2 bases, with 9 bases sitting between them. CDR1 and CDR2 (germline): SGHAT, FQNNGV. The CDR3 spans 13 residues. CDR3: CASSRLGQETQYF. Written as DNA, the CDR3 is TGTGCCAGCAGCCGACTAGGGCAAGAGACCCAGTACTTC.

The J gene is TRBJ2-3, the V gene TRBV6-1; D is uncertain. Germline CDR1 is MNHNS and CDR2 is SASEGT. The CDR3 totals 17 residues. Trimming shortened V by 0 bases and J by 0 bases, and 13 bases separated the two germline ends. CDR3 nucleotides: TGTGCCAGCAGTGAAGCGGCCCGAGGCAGTAGCACAGATACGCAGTATTTT. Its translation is CASSEAARGSSTDTQYF.

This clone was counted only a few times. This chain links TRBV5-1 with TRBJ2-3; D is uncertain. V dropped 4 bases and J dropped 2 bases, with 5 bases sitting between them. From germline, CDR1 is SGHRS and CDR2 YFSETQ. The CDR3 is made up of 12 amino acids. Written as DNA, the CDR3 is TGCGCCAGCAGCCAATCCACAGATACGCAGTATTTT. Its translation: CASSQSTDTQYF.